The sequence of this TCR beta chain was determined in a study of blood T cell repertoires in COVID-19. Per the authors' pipeline: Reference gene primers were amplified, and this amplification served to estimate nucleated cell counts. This table comes from immunoSEQ multiplex PCR, and its TCRdb copy is limited to in-frame clones, with some not included. D and trimming were read from the DNA, whereas the V and J calls and clone size are those reported in that table. The sample records a few hundred thousand clones, about 85% being singletons. This clone showed up just once. The germline V gene has CDR1 MNHEY and CDR2 SMNVEV (reference sequence). The CDR3 has 14 residues. V dropped 2 bases and J dropped 0 bases, with 8 bases sitting between them.

The sample comprised peripheral blood. The clonotype was recovered from a man between 18 and 29 years old with active or convalescent COVID-19. The J gene is TRBJ2-7, the V gene TRBV27, with D possibly matching TRBD1 (6 bases). This CDR3 is CASSLIRGSYEQYF. In DNA, the CDR3 is TGTGCCAGCAGTTTAATCAGGGGCTCCTACGAGCAGTACTTC.